The rows below give T cell receptor beta chains drawn from one sample of a study of cytomegalovirus exposure and HLA in healthy donors. The assay was immunoSEQ multiplex PCR, and TCRdb's table has in-frame clones only and misses some. Among about 150,000 clones, roughly 9.4% were seen once, and the ten largest hold over 1.5%. The sample taken for sequencing was PBMCs. The receptors come from a male donor in good health and CMV-seronegative. The CDR3 runs from the conserved cysteine through the conserved F or W. The order of the fields is clone size, D gene, V gene, J gene, CDR3 DNA, CDR3 protein. The D gene is left open where the match is weak. Size values are once, few and many counts, or a class for expanded clones, and some rows have none.

clone_size: NA
d_call: TRBD2
v_call: TRBV7-7
j_call: TRBJ2-3
cdr3_nt: TGTGCCAGCAGCTTAGGCGCGGGAGAAGATACGCAGTATTTT
cdr3_aa: CASSLGAGEDTQYF

clone_size: NA
d_call: NA
v_call: TRBV7-2
j_call: TRBJ2-3
cdr3_nt: TGTGCCAGCAGCTTAGCGCTCCTCGGAGATACGCAGTATTTT
cdr3_aa: CASSLALLGDTQYF

clone_size: few
d_call: TRBD1
v_call: TRBV29-1
j_call: TRBJ1-5
cdr3_nt: TGCAGCGCCTCGACAGGGGTAGGCACGGTTGGGAATCAGCCCCAGCATTTT
cdr3_aa: CSASTGVGTVGNQPQHF

clone_size: few
d_call: TRBD1
v_call: TRBV6-1
j_call: TRBJ2-1
cdr3_nt: TGTGCCAGCAGCAGGGACAGGGGGCTTAATGAGCAGTTCTTC
cdr3_aa: CASSRDRGLNEQFF

clone_size: NA
d_call: NA
v_call: TRBV27
j_call: TRBJ2-3
cdr3_nt: TGTGCCAGCAGTTTATTGGCTAGGGGGGGCCTGGGGACGCAGTATTTT
cdr3_aa: CASSLLARGGLGTQYF

clone_size: NA
d_call: TRBD1
v_call: TRBV7-9
j_call: TRBJ1-6
cdr3_nt: TGTGCCAGCAGCTTAATGTTGGCAGGGGGCTCGGATTCACCCCTCCACTTT
cdr3_aa: CASSLMLAGGSDSPLHF

clone_size: NA
d_call: NA
v_call: TRBV29-1
j_call: TRBJ2-5
cdr3_nt: TGCAGCGGCCGCGGGACCGCAGAGACCCAGTACTTC
cdr3_aa: CSGRGTAETQYF

clone_size: NA
d_call: NA
v_call: TRBV19
j_call: TRBJ2-5
cdr3_nt: TGTGCCAGTAGTTCGTACCAAGAGACCCAGTACTTC
cdr3_aa: CASSSYQETQYF

clone_size: NA
d_call: NA
v_call: TRBV4-1
j_call: TRBJ1-3
cdr3_nt: TGCGCCAGCAGCCGAGCCCCGGTCTCTGGAAACACCATATATTTT
cdr3_aa: CASSRAPVSGNTIYF

clone_size: NA
d_call: NA
v_call: TRBV7-9
j_call: TRBJ2-1
cdr3_nt: TGTGCCAGCAGCTTGGTAGCCTACAATGAGCAGTTCTTC
cdr3_aa: CASSLVAYNEQFF

clone_size: few
d_call: NA
v_call: TRBV29-1
j_call: TRBJ1-2
cdr3_nt: TGCAGCGTTGAATGGCAGGGCTATGGCTACACCTTC
cdr3_aa: CSVEWQGYGYTF

clone_size: few
d_call: NA
v_call: TRBV27
j_call: TRBJ2-7
cdr3_nt: TGTGCCAGCAGTCCCCGACTGTCCTACGAGCAGTACTTC
cdr3_aa: CASSPRLSYEQYF

clone_size: few
d_call: NA
v_call: TRBV10-3
j_call: TRBJ1-1
cdr3_nt: TGTGCCATCAGTGAGTCACGTGTGGCAGGCAATATGAACACTGAAGCTTTCTTT
cdr3_aa: CAISESRVAGNMNTEAFF

clone_size: NA
d_call: TRBD2
v_call: TRBV5-4
j_call: TRBJ2-3
cdr3_nt: TGTGCCAGCAGCAAGGAACAACTAGCGGGGGGACCCACAGATACGCAGTATTTT
cdr3_aa: CASSKEQLAGGPTDTQYF

clone_size: few
d_call: TRBD2
v_call: TRBV19
j_call: TRBJ2-3
cdr3_nt: TGTGCCAGTAGTCCCCGGAGGCTAGCGGGAGGCTCGCATACGCAGTATTTT
cdr3_aa: CASSPRRLAGGSHTQYF

clone_size: few
d_call: NA
v_call: TRBV7-3
j_call: TRBJ2-3
cdr3_nt: TGTGCCAGCAGCTTGGACCCTAGCGCAGATACGCAGTATTTT
cdr3_aa: CASSLDPSADTQYF

clone_size: few
d_call: TRBD1
v_call: TRBV27
j_call: TRBJ2-2
cdr3_nt: TGTGCCAGCAGGGCTACTGGCAGGGGGCGAAACACCGGGGAGCTGTTTTTT
cdr3_aa: CASRATGRGRNTGELFF

clone_size: NA
d_call: TRBD1
v_call: TRBV6-6
j_call: TRBJ1-2
cdr3_nt: TGTGCCAGCAGTCCAAGGACAGGGGGCCTCCAAAACACCTTC
cdr3_aa: CASSPRTGGLQNTF

clone_size: NA
d_call: TRBD1
v_call: TRBV6-1
j_call: TRBJ2-6
cdr3_nt: TGTGCCAGCGGGACAGCCATCTCTGGGGCCAACGTCCTGACTTTC
cdr3_aa: CASGTAISGANVLTF

clone_size: few
d_call: NA
v_call: TRBV7-3
j_call: TRBJ2-3
cdr3_nt: TGTGCCAGCAGCTTCGGCGCCCGGGAACTAAGAACAGATACGCAGTATTTT
cdr3_aa: CASSFGARELRTDTQYF

clone_size: NA
d_call: NA
v_call: TRBV21-1
j_call: TRBJ2-2
cdr3_nt: TGTGCCAGCACCCGAGGCACAGGGCGTGGGACCGGGGAGCTGTTTTTT
cdr3_aa: CASTRGTGRGTGELFF

clone_size: NA
d_call: NA
v_call: TRBV5-1
j_call: TRBJ2-6
cdr3_nt: TGCGCCAGCAGCCCGACAGTATCTGGGGCCAACGTCCTGACTTTC
cdr3_aa: CASSPTVSGANVLTF

clone_size: NA
d_call: NA
v_call: TRBV11-2
j_call: TRBJ2-7
cdr3_nt: TGTGCCAGCAGCTTAGGAGGGGGGGGCCGACTGGAGCAGTACTTC
cdr3_aa: CASSLGGGGRLEQYF

clone_size: NA
d_call: NA
v_call: TRBV19
j_call: TRBJ1-4
cdr3_nt: TGTGCCAGTAGTTCCCGTTCTGCGGGGAGAGGGACTAATGAAAAACTGTTTTTT
cdr3_aa: CASSSRSAGRGTNEKLFF

clone_size: NA
d_call: TRBD1
v_call: TRBV5-8
j_call: TRBJ2-1
cdr3_nt: TGTGCCAGCATCCTAGGGACAGGAAAGGAGAATGAGCAGTTCTTC
cdr3_aa: CASILGTGKENEQFF

clone_size: NA
d_call: NA
v_call: TRBV27
j_call: TRBJ2-7
cdr3_nt: TGTGCCAGCAGTTTACTTGGGGGGGAGCAGTACTTC
cdr3_aa: CASSLLGGEQYF

clone_size: NA
d_call: NA
v_call: TRBV28
j_call: TRBJ1-2
cdr3_nt: TGTGCCAGCAGTTGGGGGCTTGGCTACACCTTC
cdr3_aa: CASSWGLGYTF

clone_size: NA
d_call: NA
v_call: TRBV5-6
j_call: TRBJ2-7
cdr3_nt: TGTGCCAGCAGCAAAAATACAGGGTCTAGGTACGAGCAGTACTTC
cdr3_aa: CASSKNTGSRYEQYF

clone_size: NA
d_call: TRBD1
v_call: TRBV9
j_call: TRBJ1-6
cdr3_nt: TGTGCCAGCAGCGTTGAGGGGGCTGCTTCACCCCTCCACTTT
cdr3_aa: CASSVEGAASPLHF

clone_size: few
d_call: NA
v_call: TRBV7-9
j_call: TRBJ1-1
cdr3_nt: TGTGCCAGCAGCTTGAGCGGGGGGAACACTGAAGCTTTCTTT
cdr3_aa: CASSLSGGNTEAFF

clone_size: NA
d_call: NA
v_call: TRBV19
j_call: TRBJ2-7
cdr3_nt: TGTGCCGAGTACCCCTGGAGGGTGGACTACGAGCAGTACTTC
cdr3_aa: CAEYPWRVDYEQYF

clone_size: few
d_call: TRBD1
v_call: TRBV2
j_call: TRBJ2-5
cdr3_nt: TGTGCCAGCAGTGAGGGTCGGACAGGGGTCGAGACCCAGTACTTC
cdr3_aa: CASSEGRTGVETQYF

clone_size: few
d_call: NA
v_call: TRBV7-9
j_call: TRBJ2-1
cdr3_nt: TGTGCCAGCAGCTTAGACAGTTACAATGAGCAGTTCTTC
cdr3_aa: CASSLDSYNEQFF

clone_size: NA
d_call: NA
v_call: TRBV7-9
j_call: TRBJ1-6
cdr3_nt: TGTGCCAGCAGCCAGAGGACAGACTCCTATAATTCACCCCTCCACTTT
cdr3_aa: CASSQRTDSYNSPLHF